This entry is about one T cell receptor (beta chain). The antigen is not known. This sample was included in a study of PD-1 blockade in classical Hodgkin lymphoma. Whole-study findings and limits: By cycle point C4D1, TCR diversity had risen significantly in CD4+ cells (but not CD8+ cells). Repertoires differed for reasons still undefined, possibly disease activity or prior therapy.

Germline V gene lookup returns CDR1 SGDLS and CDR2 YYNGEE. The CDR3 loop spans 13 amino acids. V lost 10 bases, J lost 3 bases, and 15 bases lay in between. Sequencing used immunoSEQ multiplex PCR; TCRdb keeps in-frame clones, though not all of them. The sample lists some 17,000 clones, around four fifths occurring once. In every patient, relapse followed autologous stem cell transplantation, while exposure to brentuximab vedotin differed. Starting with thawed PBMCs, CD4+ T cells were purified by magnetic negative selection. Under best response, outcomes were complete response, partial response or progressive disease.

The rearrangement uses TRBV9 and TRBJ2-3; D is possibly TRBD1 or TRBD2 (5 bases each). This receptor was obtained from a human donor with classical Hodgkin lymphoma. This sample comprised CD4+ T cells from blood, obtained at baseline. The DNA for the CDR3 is TGTGCCGGGGGAAGCGGACCTACAGATACGCAGTATTTT. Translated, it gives CAGGSGPTDTQYF.